One and the same sample provided the 24 T cell receptor beta chains below, sequenced in a study of cytomegalovirus exposure and HLA in healthy donors. PCR was performed using 60 Vbeta and 13 Jbeta primers. The repertoire was sequenced with immunoSEQ multiplex PCR; TCRdb's copy has only in-frame clones and lacks some. The sample holds roughly 160,000 clones, over 80% seen once. The sequencing sample was made of PBMCs. The source of these receptors is a boy younger than 10 in good health and CMV-seronegative.

The rearrangement joins TRBV29-1 to TRBJ2-1, with 10 positions matching TRBD2. CDR1 and CDR2 (germline): SQVTM, ANQGSEA. The CDR3 has 14 residues. Germline trimming cut 3 bases from V and 9 bases from J; bases unmatched to any gene: 8. CDR3 sequence reads: CSVDPSGRAIEQFF. CDR3 bases: TGCAGCGTTGATCCTAGCGGGAGAGCGATTGAGCAGTTCTTC.

V gene TRBV6-1 combines with J gene TRBJ1-2; D ambiguous. The germline V and J ends were trimmed by 1 base and 4 bases, with 19 bases remaining between them. This CDR3 region has 17 residues. In germline, CDR1 is MNHNS, CDR2 SASEGT. The CDR3 loop is CASSEGLEGQVVYGYTF. CDR3 bases: TGTGCCAGCAGTGAAGGTCTGGAGGGTCAAGTCGTCTATGGCTACACCTTC.

J is TRBJ2-1 and V is TRBV27; TRBD1 matches at 7 bases. Germline V gives CDR1 MNHEY, CDR2 SMNVEV (reference sequence). Germline trimming cut 6 bases from V and 6 bases from J; bases unmatched to any gene: 11. This CDR3 has 15 residues. CDR3 loop: CASSPETGFGNEQFF. The CDR3, as DNA: TGTGCCAGCAGCCCCGAGACAGGGTTTGGCAATGAGCAGTTCTTC.

The V call is TRBV9, the J call TRBJ2-5, with 9 bases matching TRBD1. Germline lookup yields CDR1 SGDLS and CDR2 YYNGEE. The CDR3 is made up of 15 amino acids. Trimming at V came to 0 bases and at J to 4 bases, leaving 4 bases not matched to a gene. The CDR3 is CASSVAWDRAETQYF. For the CDR3, the DNA is TGTGCCAGCAGCGTAGCGTGGGACAGGGCAGAGACCCAGTACTTC.

The table lists this clone with a few counts. The chain has TRBV5-1 and TRBJ1-1; D may be TRBD1 (6 bases). The CDR3 totals 13 residues. Trimming removed 4 bases at V and 1 base at J, with 8 bases between. Germline V gene sequence: CDR1 SGHRS, CDR2 YFSETQ. CDR3 nucleotide sequence: TGCGCCAGCAGCCTGACAGGGAACACTGAAGCTTTCTTT. This codes for CASSLTGNTEAFF.

J is TRBJ2-7 and V is TRBV30; D might be TRBD2 (6 bases). With 4 bases removed from V and 4 bases from J, the gap between germline ends came to 17 bases. This CDR3 is built from 14 residues. Germline V gene data show CDR1 as GTSNPN and CDR2 as SVGIG (reference sequence). This CDR3 reads CAWTRIGLPYEQYV. The CDR3 DNA sequence: TGTGCCTGGACCCGAATCGGACTACCTTACGAGCAGTACGTC.

The chain has TRBV27 and TRBJ1-2; 8 nucleotides line up with TRBD1. Germline CDR1 MNHEY, CDR2 SMNVEV (reference sequence). Trimming removed 6 bases from V and 2 bases from J; junction bases left unmatched: 5. The CDR3 runs 14 residues. DNA of the CDR3: TGTGCCAGCAGGAGGACAGGGCCCAACTATGGCTACACCTTC. It encodes CASRRTGPNYGYTF.

This rearrangement joins TRBV6-5 to TRBJ2-2; possible D gene TRBD2, 6 bases. The CDR3 runs 14 residues. Germline CDR1 reads MNHEY; CDR2 reads SVGAGI. The ends were cut back, 2 bases at V and 2 bases at J, with 6 bases in the middle. The CDR3 DNA follows: TGTGCCAGCAGTTACGGACTAAACACCGGGGAGCTGTTTTTT. This gives the protein CASSYGLNTGELFF.

The chain links TRBV2 to TRBJ2-1; TRBD2 agrees at 12 bases. Germline V gene data show CDR1 as SNHLY and CDR2 as FYNNEI. The CDR3 has 15 residues. The V segment lost 4 bases and the J segment 7 bases; nucleotides outside the gene matches: 5. The CDR3 nucleotides read TGTGCCAGCAGTGTGACTAGCGGGAGAGGAAATGAGCAGTTCTTC. It specifies CASSVTSGRGNEQFF.

The chain has TRBV5-4 and TRBJ1-1, with TRBD1 identical over 8 bases. This CDR3 has 16 residues. Unmatched junction bases numbered 8, after V lost 4 bases and J lost 0 bases. Germline assignment: CDR1 SGHNT and CDR2 YYREEE (reference sequence). CDR3 residues: CASSQVGTGLNTEAFF. In DNA form, the CDR3 reads TGTGCCAGCAGCCAAGTCGGGACAGGACTGAACACTGAAGCTTTCTTT.

The V call is TRBV2, the J call TRBJ1-6; 11 nucleotides agree with TRBD1. V gave up 6 bases and J gave up 10 bases; unmatched junction bases: 5. CDR1 is SNHLY and CDR2 is FYNNEI in the germline V gene. The CDR3 spans 14 residues. CDR3: CASSLGQGASPLHF. As DNA, the CDR3 is TGTGCCAGCAGCCTTGGACAGGGGGCATCACCCCTCCACTTT. The entire variable domain, with the rest obtained from reference TRBV2 and TRBJ1-6, is as follows: EPEVTQTPSHQVTQMGQEVILRCVPISNHLYFYWYRQILGQKVEFLVSFYNNEISEKSEIFDDQFSVERPDGSNFTLKIRSTKLEDSAMYFCASSLGQGASPLHFGNGTRLTVT.

This clone is a singleton in its sample. This rearrangement joins TRBV4-1 to TRBJ2-7, with 9 nucleotides matching TRBD1. Germline lookup yields CDR1 MGHRA and CDR2 YSYEKL. This CDR3 comprises 15 residues. V trimming: 5 bases; J trimming: 2 bases; junction bases outside the gene matches: 7. In nucleotides, the CDR3 is TGCGCCAGCAGCTTTACCGGGACAGGGACCTACGAGCAGTACTTC. It codes for CASSFTGTGTYEQYF.

The chain joins TRBV19 to TRBJ1-1; 7 bases align to TRBD1. The CDR3 is made up of 11 amino acids. Looked up from germline, CDR1 is LNHDA and CDR2 is SQIVND (reference sequence). The junction had 2 bases not matched to a gene; V was cut back by 8 bases and J by 5 bases. The CDR3 spells CASLQGTEAFF. The CDR3 DNA reads TGTGCCAGTCTACAGGGGACTGAAGCTTTCTTT. Complete variable domain (other parts from reference TRBV19 and TRBJ1-1): DGGITQSPKYLFRKEGQNVTLSCEQNLNHDAMYWYRQDPGQGLRLIYYSQIVNDFQKGDIAEGYSVSREKKESFPLTVTSAQKNPTAFYLCASLQGTEAFFGQGTRLTVV.

This chain joins TRBV10-2 and TRBJ2-5, with TRBD2 matching over 13 bases. CDR1 and CDR2 (germline): WSHSY, SAAADI. This CDR3 region has 13 residues. Trimming removed 9 bases from V and 5 bases from J; junction bases left unmatched: 3. In nucleotides, the CDR3 is TGCGCCAGTGTACTAGCGGGAGGGGAGACCCAGTACTTC. Encoded protein: CASVLAGGETQYF.

V gene TRBV19 combines with J gene TRBJ2-5; TRBD2 might be the D (6 bases). The CDR3 loop spans 14 amino acids. Germline V gene data show CDR1 as LNHDA and CDR2 as SQIVND (reference sequence). V lost 6 bases and J lost 2, with 13 bases in between. The DNA of the CDR3 is TGTGCCAGTAGAGAGGGAGGAGGGCAAGAGACCCAGTACTTC. This translates into CASREGGGQETQYF.

The CDR3: CASSPPKRASGTLTDTQYF. In DNA form, the CDR3 reads TGTGCCAGCTCACCACCGAAGCGGGCTAGCGGAACCCTCACAGATACGCAGTATTTT. The chain links TRBV18 to TRBJ2-3; TRBD2 matches at 7 bases. This CDR3 is built from 19 residues. From germline, CDR1 is KGHSH and CDR2 LQKENI. After removal of 0 bases from V and 2 bases from J, the junction contained 14 bases not matched to a gene.

The CDR3 DNA sequence: TGTGCCAGCAGCTTAAGCGGGGAATCTAACTATGGCTACACCTTC. Amino acids: CASSLSGESNYGYTF. The chain combines TRBV7-9 with TRBJ1-2; no reliable D call. V was trimmed by 2 bases and J by 0 bases, leaving 10 bases between them. Looked up from germline, CDR1 is SEHNR and CDR2 is FQNEAQ (reference sequence). The CDR3 is 15 amino acids.

In regard to this clone: The junction shows a germline mismatch at one end, possibly a read error. This chain links TRBV11-3 with TRBJ2-5; D ambiguous. Per the germline V gene, CDR1 is SGHNT and CDR2 is YENEEA. The CDR3 is 12 residues long. CDR3 sequence reads: CASSLTLEAQYF. Written as DNA, the CDR3 is TGTGCCAGCAGCTTGACTCTAGAGGCCCAGTACTTC.

The V gene is TRBV11-2, the J gene TRBJ2-3; 12 bases align to TRBD2. J lost 5 bases, V lost 5 bases, and 11 bases had no gene match. Germline assignment: CDR1 SGHAT and CDR2 FQNNGV. The length of the CDR3 is 17 residues. The chain's CDR3 is CASSLSSGGAARDTQYF. CDR3 sequence (DNA): TGTGCCAGCAGCCTTTCTAGCGGGGGGGCCGCCAGAGATACGCAGTATTTT.

The rearrangement uses TRBV6-5 and TRBJ2-7; 9 bases align to TRBD1. The CDR3 is 15 amino acids. Germline V gene lookup returns CDR1 MNHEY and CDR2 SVGAGI. Losses at the gene ends were 5 bases for V and 5 bases for J; bases not matched to a gene: 10. The CDR3 DNA sequence: TGTGCCAGCAGTAAGGGACAGGGAGGATCCAACGAGCAGTACTTC. This gives the protein CASSKGQGGSNEQYF.

The gene calls are TRBV30 and TRBJ1-2; 8 bases are a match to TRBD1. CDR3 length equals 14 residues. Germline assignment: CDR1 GTSNPN and CDR2 SVGIG (reference sequence). After removal of 3 bases from V and 6 bases from J, the junction contained 9 bases not matched to a gene. The CDR3: CAWRRTGIRDGYTF. DNA of the CDR3: TGTGCCTGGAGAAGGACAGGGATAAGGGATGGCTACACCTTC.

The rearrangement links TRBV7-2 to TRBJ2-4, with TRBD2 matching over 8 bases. This CDR3 has 17 residues. After removal of 3 bases from V and 7 bases from J, the junction contained 14 bases not matched to a gene. Germline V CDR1 and CDR2: SGHTA, FQGNSA. In DNA, the CDR3 is TGTGCCAGCAGCTTCTGGGGGAGCGGGGGTAGATTCAACATTCAGTACTTC. The encoded protein is CASSFWGSGGRFNIQYF. Full variable domain (rest looked up from reference TRBV7-2 and TRBJ2-4): GAGVSQSPSNKVTEKGKDVELRCDPISGHTALYWYRQSLGQGLEFLIYFQGNSAPDKSGLPSDRFSAERTGGSVSTLTIQRTQQEDSAVYLCASSFWGSGGRFNIQYFGAGTRLSVL.

The chain couples TRBV2 to TRBJ1-1; possible D gene TRBD1, 5 bases. From germline, CDR1 is SNHLY and CDR2 FYNNEI. The V end lost 4 bases, the J end lost 0 bases, and 9 bases lay between the germline ends. This CDR3 is built from 14 residues. The DNA for the CDR3 is TGTGCCAGCAGTGGACAGAGATTGAACACTGAAGCTTTCTTT. Translation: CASSGQRLNTEAFF.

This chain uses TRBV28 with TRBJ1-5, with TRBD1 identical over 7 bases. CDR1 and CDR2 (germline): MDHEN, SYDVKM. The J segment lost 5 bases and the V segment lost 6 bases, leaving 4 bases of the junction unmatched. The CDR3 sequence is 13 residues long. The CDR3 loop is CASRSTGDQPQHF. In DNA, the CDR3 is TGTGCCAGCAGGTCCACAGGGGATCAGCCCCAGCATTTT.